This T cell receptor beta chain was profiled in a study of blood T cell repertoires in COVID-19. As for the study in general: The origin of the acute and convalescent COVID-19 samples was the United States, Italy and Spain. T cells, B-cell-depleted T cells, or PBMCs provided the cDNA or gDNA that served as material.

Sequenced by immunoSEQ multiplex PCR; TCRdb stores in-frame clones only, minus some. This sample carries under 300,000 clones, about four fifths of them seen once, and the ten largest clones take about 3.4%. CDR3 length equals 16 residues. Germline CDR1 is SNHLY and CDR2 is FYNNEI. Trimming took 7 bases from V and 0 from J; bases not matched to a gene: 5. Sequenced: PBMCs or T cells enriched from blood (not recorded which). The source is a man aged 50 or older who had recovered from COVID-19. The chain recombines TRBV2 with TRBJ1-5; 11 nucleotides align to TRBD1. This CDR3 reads CASKGQGANSNQPQHF. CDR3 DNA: TGTGCCAGCAAAGGACAGGGGGCGAATAGCAATCAGCCCCAGCATTTT.